Sequencing of this TCR beta chain was carried out in a study of T cell responses to AZD1222 COVID-19 vaccine. Trimming cost V 0 bases and J 6 bases; bases outside gene matches: 8. This CDR3 spans 16 amino acids. CDR1 and CDR2 from the germline V gene are SGHKS and YYEKEE (reference sequence). Timing groups of about 4 and about 12 weeks for second doses were pooled. Sequencing was performed with immunoSEQ multiplex PCR; in TCRdb, only in-frame clones are kept and a portion is missing. The table includes about 80,000 clones, 75% to 95% detected once. The receptor comes from an adult who received the AZD1222 COVID-19 vaccine. This chain links TRBV5-5 with TRBJ2-3; 9 bases are shared with TRBD2. Sequencing was performed on peripheral blood, taken 28 days after the second AZD1222 dose. This chain's CDR3 is CASSLVPSGKLDTQYF. CDR3 nucleotide sequence: TGTGCCAGCAGCTTGGTGCCTAGCGGGAAATTGGATACGCAGTATTTT.